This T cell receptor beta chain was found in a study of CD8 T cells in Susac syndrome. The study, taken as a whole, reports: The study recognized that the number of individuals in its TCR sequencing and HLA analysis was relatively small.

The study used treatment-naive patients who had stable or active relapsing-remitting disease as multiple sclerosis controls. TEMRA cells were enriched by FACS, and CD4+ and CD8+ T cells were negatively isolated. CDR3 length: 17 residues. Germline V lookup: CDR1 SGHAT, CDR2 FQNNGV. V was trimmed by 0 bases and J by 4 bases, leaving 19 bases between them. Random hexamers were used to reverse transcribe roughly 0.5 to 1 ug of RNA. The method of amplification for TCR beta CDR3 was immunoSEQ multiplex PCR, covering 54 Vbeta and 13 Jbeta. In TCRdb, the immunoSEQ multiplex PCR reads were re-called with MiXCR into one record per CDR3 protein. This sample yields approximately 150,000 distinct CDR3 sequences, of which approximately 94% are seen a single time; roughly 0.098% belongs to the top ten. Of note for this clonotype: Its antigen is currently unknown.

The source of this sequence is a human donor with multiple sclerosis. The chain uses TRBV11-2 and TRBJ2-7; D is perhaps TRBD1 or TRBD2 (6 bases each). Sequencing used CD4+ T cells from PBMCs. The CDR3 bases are TGTGCCAGCAGCTTAGATGTCCACCGGAGGGGGTCGTACGAGCAGTACTTC. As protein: CASSLDVHRRGSYEQYF.